Detailed here is one TCR beta chain. Its antigen remains unknown. CDR3 size: 16 residues. Looked up from germline, CDR1 is SGHVS and CDR2 is FNYEAQ. This record comes from a study of monozygotic twins with inflammatory bowel disease. Study-wide findings and caveats: IBD patients displayed reduced TCRbeta diversity (inverse Simpson) when set against healthy co-twins.

Per-sample cDNA came from eight separate reactions. The UMIs contained a 6-nucleotide sample barcode. They were added by template switching during cDNA synthesis. TCRdb processed the 5' RACE reads again and assigns one entry to each CDR3 protein, with no DNA. In all, the sample yields approximately 390,000 distinct CDR3 sequences. The sequenced sample consisted of blood. This TCR came from a human donor with ulcerative colitis or Crohn's disease, or a healthy co-twin of an affected twin (not recorded which). This chain uses TRBV7-6 with TRBJ2-1; TCRdb outputs TRBD2, but without DNA this stays unchecked. CDR3: CASSLAVAGGLNEQFF.